This entry lists 17 T cell receptor beta chains sequenced from one sample in a study of blood T cells in healthy people across ages. The second PCR ran roughly 6 to 11 cycles with a sample-barcoded 5' primer and J-beta primers. Each CDR3 protein is one row after TCRdb ran MiXCR on the 5' RACE reads. The sample consists of 650,000 to 950,000 distinct CDR3 sequences, approximately 48% of them appearing once. The source material was blood. These receptors came from a man in his fifties or sixties in good health.

The chain carries TRBV7-2 and TRBJ2-5; D possibly corresponds to TRBD2 (7 bases). The CDR3 length is 13 residues. Germline-derived CDR1 and CDR2 are SGHTA and FQGNSA. V was pared by 11 bases and J by 5 bases, with 18 bases between. The CDR3 loop reads CAVGTGGCETQYF. CDR3 nucleotide sequence: TGTGCCGTTGGGACGGGGGGCTGTGAGACCCAGTACTTC.

This rearrangement joins TRBV28 to TRBJ1-1, with 9 bases identical to TRBD1. From germline, CDR1 is MDHEN and CDR2 SYDVKM. With V trimmed by 2 bases and J by 1 base, 5 bases remained unmatched. The CDR3 sequence is 16 residues long. CDR3 in DNA: TGTGCCAGCAGTTTAGGGACAGGGAGAAGGAACACTGAAGCTTTCTTT. Amino acids: CASSLGTGRRNTEAFF.

As for this clonotype: At one boundary the junction diverges from the germline segment, which might be a read error. V and J are TRBV12-3 or TRBV12-4 and TRBJ2-1; 10 bases match TRBD2. The CDR3 totals 15 residues. CDR3 in amino acids: CTSSLISGGNNEQFF. The CDR3 bases are TGTACCAGCAGTTTAATTAGCGGGGGGAACAATGAGCAGTTCTTC.

This clonotype was counted only a few times. The chain links TRBV14 to TRBJ2-3; 8 bases align to TRBD2. This CDR3 has 16 residues. Per the germline V gene, CDR1 is SGHDN and CDR2 is FVKESK. V shed 0 bases, J shed 2 bases, and the junction held 4 bases outside the gene matches. CDR3 sequence: CASSQDPSGHTDTQYF. CDR3 DNA: TGTGCCAGCAGCCAAGACCCTAGCGGGCACACAGATACGCAGTATTTT.

J is TRBJ1-1 and V is TRBV9, with a weak D call TRBD1 (5 bases). The V and J ends lost 2 bases and 4 bases respectively, with 21 bases between them. The CDR3 length is 17 residues. Germline CDR1 SGDLS, CDR2 YYNGEE. For the CDR3, the DNA is TGTGCCAGCAGCGTCCGAGCAGGGAGGTCAGCCGGCACTGAAGCTTTCTTT. This gives the protein CASSVRAGRSAGTEAFF.

The rearrangement uses TRBV24-1 and TRBJ2-7; either TRBD1 or TRBD2 may supply D (6 bases each). Germline V lookup: CDR1 KGHDR, CDR2 SFDVKD. V was shortened by 2 bases and J by 0 bases, with 10 bases between the two germline ends. This CDR3 region has 15 residues. For the CDR3, the DNA is TGTGCCACCAGTGATTCGGGGGCTCTCTCCTACGAGCAGTACTTC. Translating gives CATSDSGALSYEQYF.

This chain uses TRBV20-1 with TRBJ2-5, with D perhaps matching TRBD2 (6 bases). CDR3 length: 13 amino acids. Germline-derived CDR1 and CDR2 are DFQATT and SNEGSKA (reference sequence). The V end was cut by 6 bases, the J end by 5 bases, with 16 bases between. Written as DNA, the CDR3 is TGCAGTGCCGAGATTAGCGGTATGGAGACCCAGTACTTC. Amino acid sequence: CSAEISGMETQYF.

This clonotype was found a few times. The rearrangement joins TRBV14 to TRBJ2-7; D unresolved. Germline-derived CDR1 and CDR2 are SGHDN and FVKESK. This CDR3 has 11 residues. Trimming took 3 bases from V and 6 from J, leaving 6 bases between them. CDR3 coding DNA: TGTGCCAGCAGCCACGGTCCCGAGCAGTACTTC. Translating it yields CASSHGPEQYF.

The rearrangement joins TRBV4-1 to TRBJ1-2, with 7 nucleotides matching TRBD1. The junction had 5 bases not matched to a gene; V was cut back by 0 bases and J by 4 bases. The CDR3 covers 15 residues. Per germline, CDR1 MGHRA and CDR2 YSYEKL. CDR3 sequence: CASSQDWDRSYGYTF. The CDR3 coding sequence is TGCGCCAGCAGCCAAGATTGGGACAGATCCTATGGCTACACCTTC.

This clonotype has ten or more counts. The chain has TRBV7-6 and TRBJ2-7; D is ambiguous. The V end lost 1 base, the J end lost 3 bases, and 10 bases lay between the germline ends. From germline, CDR1 is SGHVS and CDR2 FNYEAQ. This CDR3 has 14 residues. CDR3 in amino acids: CASSLEAQNYEQYF. In DNA form, the CDR3 reads TGTGCCAGCAGCTTAGAGGCCCAAAACTACGAGCAGTACTTC.

The chain has TRBV20-1 and TRBJ2-1; no reliable D call. CDR1 is DFQATT, CDR2 SNEGSKA, per germline (reference sequence). V gave up 1 base and J gave up 0 bases, with 10 bases separating them. CDR3 length: 15 amino acids. The CDR3 sequence is CSARVVGNSYNEQFF. Written as DNA, the CDR3 is TGCAGTGCTAGAGTGGTGGGGAACTCCTACAATGAGCAGTTCTTC.

This clonotype was seen at least ten times. The V and J genes are TRBV6-2 or TRBV6-3 and TRBJ2-6; D unclear. Trimming removed 5 bases at V and 0 bases at J, with 8 bases between. The CDR3 spans 15 residues. From germline, CDR1 is MNHEY and CDR2 SVGEGT. This chain's CDR3 is CASSVRTSGANVLTF. The CDR3 region has the DNA TGTGCCAGCAGTGTTAGGACCTCTGGGGCCAACGTCCTGACTTTC.

CDR3 loop: CSAPVGVSSTEAFF. The CDR3 nucleotides are TGCAGTGCGCCGGTGGGGGTTTCGAGCACTGAAGCTTTCTTT. The chain joins TRBV20-1 to TRBJ1-1, with D perhaps matching TRBD1 (5 bases). V dropped 6 bases and J dropped 4 bases, with 18 bases sitting between them. CDR1 and CDR2 (germline): DFQATT, SNEGSKA (reference sequence). This CDR3 region has 14 residues.

CDR3 residues: CASKDRFGELFF. The CDR3 nucleotides are TGTGCCAGCAAGGACAGGTTTGGGGAGCTGTTTTTT. This chain uses TRBV6-2 or TRBV6-3 with TRBJ2-2, with 7 bases identical to TRBD1. V trimming: 7 bases; J trimming: 8 bases; junction bases outside the gene matches: 4. The CDR3 is 12 amino acids. CDR1 is MNHEY and CDR2 is SVGEGT in the germline V gene.

Remarks on this clonotype: The junction and the germline gene differ at one end; a read error may be behind it. CDR3: CASSPGLPGDTEAFF. Written as DNA, the CDR3 is TGTGCTAGCAGCCCTGGACTCCCTGGGGACACTGAAGCTTTCTTT. The V gene is TRBV7-7, the J gene TRBJ1-1, with no clear D. The CDR3 consists of 15 residues. CDR1 is SSHAT and CDR2 is FNYEAQ in the germline V gene (reference sequence).

This chain links TRBV15 with TRBJ2-3; D is unresolved. Deletions cut 0 bases from V and 6 bases from J, with 7 bases between. This CDR3 is built from 13 residues. The germline CDR1 and CDR2 sequences are LNHNV and YYDKDF (reference sequence). CDR3 sequence reads: CATSREGLDTQYF. DNA of the CDR3: TGTGCCACCAGCAGAGAGGGATTGGATACGCAGTATTTT.

This clonotype occurred many times. The chain recombines TRBV10-3 with TRBJ2-7; D gene uncertain. The length of the CDR3 is 13 residues. Trimming stripped 10 bases from V and 6 bases from J, with 19 bases between. CDR1 and CDR2 (germline): ENHRY, SYGVKD. The CDR3 nucleotides are TGTGCCACCACAAGTAGGCCACCCGGCGAGCAGTACTTC. Translation gives CATTSRPPGEQYF.